One sample yielded the 27 T cell receptor beta chains listed below, sequenced in a study of T cell responses to AZD1222 COVID-19 vaccine. Method: immunoSEQ multiplex PCR; TCRdb's copy keeps in-frame clones and lacks some. This sample has roughly 180,000 clones, with 94% found just once. Source: peripheral blood, taken on day 0 of AZD1222 vaccination. Receptors originate from an adult in good health.

The chain recombines TRBV28 with TRBJ2-3; D not resolved. Trimming stripped 6 bases from V and 1 base from J, with 17 bases between. This CDR3 region has 16 residues. Germline V gene sequence: CDR1 MDHEN, CDR2 SYDVKM. In DNA form, the CDR3 reads TGTGCCAGCAGCCTTATGCCTGGGGTCGGCACAGATACGCAGTATTTT. It yields the protein CASSLMPGVGTDTQYF.

V gene TRBV4-1 combines with J gene TRBJ1-5; the D is unclear. Germline values: CDR1 MGHRA, CDR2 YSYEKL. V lost 0 bases, J lost 9 bases, and 9 bases lay in between. The CDR3 length is 13 residues. The chain's CDR3 is CASSQEGRRPQHF. CDR3 coding DNA: TGCGCCAGCAGCCAAGAAGGGCGTAGGCCCCAGCATTTT.

V usage is TRBV27 and J usage is TRBJ1-1; 8 bases are a match to TRBD1. The CDR3 has 15 residues. V shed 2 bases and J 5 bases; nucleotides not matched to a gene: 7. Germline CDR1 reads MNHEY; CDR2 reads SMNVEV (reference sequence). CDR3 DNA: TGTGCCAGCAGTTTACAGGGGGCTACGGGTACTGAAGCTTTCTTT. As protein: CASSLQGATGTEAFF.

The genes are TRBV5-6 and TRBJ1-2, with D perhaps TRBD1 (5 bases). Deletions cut 2 bases from V and 8 bases from J, with 13 bases between. Per germline, CDR1 SGHDT and CDR2 YYEEEE. This CDR3 region has 13 residues. The DNA for the CDR3 is TGTGCCAGCAGCTTTTCAGGGCTCCTCGGCTACACCTTC. Residues: CASSFSGLLGYTF.

This clone is a singleton in its sample. V gene TRBV6-1 combines with J gene TRBJ2-7; no clear D gene. The V gene's germline CDR1 is MNHNS and CDR2 SASEGT. The CDR3 has 11 residues. V lost 3 bases, J lost 6 bases, and 6 bases lay in between. The CDR3 reads CASSDLLEQYF. The CDR3 DNA reads TGTGCCAGCAGTGATCTCCTCGAGCAGTACTTC.

The chain couples TRBV21-1 to TRBJ1-1. TRBV21-1 is assigned pseudogene status. The length of the CDR3 is 19 residues. CDR3 bases: TGTGCCAGCAGCAATCCGGCGAGGGAGAAGGGGTCTAGGGTCACTGAAGCTTTCTTT. It specifies CASSNPAREKGSRVTEAFF.

This chain joins TRBV7-8 and TRBJ1-2; no firm D call. Germline V CDR1 and CDR2: SGHVS, FQNEAQ. This CDR3 has 16 amino acids. The germline V and J ends were trimmed by 3 bases and 0 bases, with 14 bases remaining between them. Here the CDR3 reads CASSLNERPANYGYTF. CDR3 in DNA: TGTGCCAGCAGCTTGAACGAGAGGCCCGCTAACTATGGCTACACCTTC.

The chain couples TRBV9 to TRBJ1-1; TRBD1 agrees at 10 bases. The CDR3 is 15 residues long. Trimming cost V 4 bases and J 5 bases; bases outside gene matches: 8. Germline loops: CDR1 SGDLS, CDR2 YYNGEE. CDR3 in amino acids: CASSPGTGEGTEAFF. CDR3 nucleotides: TGTGCCAGCAGCCCCGGGACAGGGGAAGGGACTGAAGCTTTCTTT.

The rearrangement links TRBV6-1 to TRBJ2-7, with unresolved D. The V end was cut by 0 bases, the J end by 6 bases, with 21 bases between. CDR1 MNHNS and CDR2 SASEGT come from the germline V gene. The CDR3 runs to 17 residues. Written as DNA, the CDR3 is TGTGCCAGCAGTGAAGCGTCCAGCACGGCAGCCGGATCCGAGCAGTACTTC. Translated: CASSEASSTAAGSEQYF.

This rearrangement joins TRBV19 to TRBJ1-5, with D tentatively TRBD1 (6 bases). Trimming stripped 5 bases from V and 3 bases from J, with 14 bases between. Germline CDR1 reads LNHDA; CDR2 reads SQIVND (reference sequence). There are 15 residues in the CDR3. The CDR3 loop reads CASSSGTLINQPQHF. For the CDR3, the DNA is TGTGCCAGTAGTTCCGGGACACTCATCAATCAGCCCCAGCATTTT.

The J gene is TRBJ2-7, the V gene TRBV9, with a possible D match to TRBD2 (6 bases). The germline CDR1 and CDR2 sequences are SGDLS and YYNGEE. Trimming removed 3 bases from V and 0 bases from J, with 13 bases in between. The CDR3 length is 15 residues. The CDR3 DNA reads TGTGCCAGCAGCGCAGCCTCCGGGGGCTCCTACGAGCAGTACTTC. It encodes CASSAASGGSYEQYF.

The chain has TRBV19 and TRBJ2-7; a possible D gene is TRBD1 (5 bases). This CDR3 contains 12 residues. Germline V lookup: CDR1 LNHDA, CDR2 SQIVND (reference sequence). V gave up 6 bases and J gave up 2 bases, with 8 bases separating them. Here the CDR3 reads CASSQGPYEQYF. For the CDR3, the DNA is TGTGCCAGTAGCCAGGGCCCCTACGAGCAGTACTTC.

V is TRBV5-5 and J is TRBJ2-7, with D tentatively TRBD1 (6 bases). V was clipped by 0 bases and J by 0 bases, with 10 bases between them. The germline CDR1 and CDR2 sequences are SGHKS and YYEKEE (reference sequence). The length of the CDR3 is 15 residues. The CDR3 region has the DNA TGTGCCAGCAGCTTGGTGGGGGACACCTCCTACGAGCAGTACTTC. It codes for CASSLVGDTSYEQYF.

The chain combines TRBV6-5 with TRBJ2-1, with 7 bases identical to TRBD2. J was trimmed by 4 bases and V by 2 bases; bases with no gene match: 5. This CDR3 region has 15 residues. CDR1 MNHEY and CDR2 SVGAGI come from the germline V gene. CDR3 coding DNA: TGTGCCAGCAGTTACCTTGCTAGCGGATACAATGAGCAGTTCTTC. This gives the protein CASSYLASGYNEQFF.

V gene TRBV27 combines with J gene TRBJ2-7; 9 bases are shared with TRBD1. Germline loops: CDR1 MNHEY, CDR2 SMNVEV (reference sequence). The CDR3 runs to 12 residues. V shed 8 bases and J 7 bases; nucleotides not matched to a gene: 6. This CDR3 reads CASGTGNQEQYF. Written as DNA, the CDR3 is TGTGCCAGCGGGACAGGGAATCAGGAGCAGTACTTC.

The V gene is TRBV11-2, the J gene TRBJ2-1; no clear D gene. V lost 4 bases and J 0 bases, leaving 16 bases between the germline ends. Germline V gene sequence: CDR1 SGHAT, CDR2 FQNNGV. CDR3 length: 17 amino acids. The CDR3 DNA is TGTGCCAGCAGCTCATCCCTCCTGTTGACCTCCTACAATGAGCAGTTCTTC. Amino acid sequence: CASSSSLLLTSYNEQFF.

As to this clone: The sample contains more than one DNA sequence encoding this CDR3. V usage is TRBV9 and J usage is TRBJ1-1; D gene uncertain. The germline V and J ends were trimmed by 0 bases and 1 base, with 4 bases remaining between them. CDR1 is SGDLS and CDR2 is YYNGEE in the germline V gene. CDR3 size: 13 residues. CDR3 nucleotides: TGTGCCAGCAGCGTAGCGGGGAACACTGAAGCTTTCTTT. This sequence encodes CASSVAGNTEAFF. The full variable domain, its missing parts supplied by reference TRBV9 and TRBJ1-1, is DSGVTQTPKHLITATGQRVTLRCSPRSGDLSVYWYQQSLDQGLQFLIQYYNGEERAKGNILERFSAQQFPDLHSELNLSSLELGDSALYFCASSVAGNTEAFFGQGTRLTVV.

The chain recombines TRBV12-3 or TRBV12-4 with TRBJ2-2, with 7 bases lining up with TRBD1. CDR3 length equals 12 residues. The V segment lost 7 bases and the J segment 7 bases; nucleotides outside the gene matches: 3. CDR3 in amino acids: CASNTGVGELFF. CDR3 in DNA: TGTGCCAGCAATACAGGGGTCGGGGAGCTGTTTTTT.

The V and J genes are TRBV15 and TRBJ1-3; D is ambiguous. Germline V lookup: CDR1 LNHNV, CDR2 YYDKDF (reference sequence). Trimming took off 0 bases at V and 0 bases at J, with 6 bases between the two ends. The CDR3 is made up of 15 amino acids. CDR3 in DNA: TGTGCCACCAGCAGAGATTTAGCCTCTGGAAACACCATATATTTT. This codes for CATSRDLASGNTIYF.

This chain connects TRBV11-2 to TRBJ2-1, with D tentatively TRBD2 (5 bases). The CDR3 spans 15 residues. Trimming removed 1 base at V and 10 bases at J, with 17 bases between. Germline V gene lookup returns CDR1 SGHAT and CDR2 FQNNGV. The chain's CDR3 is CASSLGVQRTPEQFF. CDR3 sequence (DNA): TGTGCCAGCAGCTTAGGGGTACAGCGGACCCCGGAGCAGTTCTTC. Complete variable domain (other parts from reference TRBV11-2 and TRBJ2-1): EAGVAQSPRYKIIEKRQSVAFWCNPISGHATLYWYQQILGQGPKLLIQFQNNGVVDDSQLPKDRFSAERLKGVDSTLKIQPAKLEDSAVYLCASSLGVQRTPEQFFGPGTRLTVL.

The V call is TRBV15, the J call TRBJ2-2; 9 nucleotides match TRBD1. Germline trimming cut 3 bases from V and 4 bases from J; bases unmatched to any gene: 12. Germline values: CDR1 LNHNV, CDR2 YYDKDF (reference sequence). The CDR3 has 18 residues. The CDR3 sequence: CATSRSRDRVRGTGELFF. The CDR3, as DNA: TGTGCCACCAGCAGGTCCCGGGACAGGGTTCGTGGCACCGGGGAGCTGTTTTTT.

CDR3 amino acids: CASSFPSGGFQETQYF. CDR3 coding DNA: TGTGCCAGCAGCTTTCCTTCGGGGGGCTTCCAAGAGACCCAGTACTTC. The chain carries TRBV11-2 and TRBJ2-5, with D maybe TRBD2 (7 bases). Germline V CDR1 and CDR2: SGHAT, FQNNGV. This CDR3 spans 16 amino acids. Trimming left V 3 bases short and J 1 base short, with 15 bases between.

This clone was seen only once. The rearrangement links TRBV7-9 to TRBJ1-2, with D possibly TRBD1 on 5 matching bases. This CDR3 has 13 residues. Deletions cut 2 bases from V and 6 bases from J, with 10 bases between. The germline gives CDR1 SEHNR, CDR2 FQNEAQ (reference sequence). CDR3 coding DNA: TGTGCCAGCAGCTTAAGGGGACTGGATGGCTACACCTTC. Its protein is CASSLRGLDGYTF.

The chain couples TRBV3-1 (or the pseudogene TRBV3-2) to TRBJ2-1, with 9 bases lining up with TRBD2. V was clipped by 3 bases and J by 10 bases; unmatched bases: 1. Germline V lookup: CDR1 LGHDT, CDR2 YNNKEL (reference sequence). The CDR3 consists of 12 residues. CDR3 nucleotide sequence: TGTGCCAGCAGCCATCTAGCGGGAGAGCAGTTCTTC. Its protein product is CASSHLAGEQFF.

The V gene is TRBV5-1, the J gene TRBJ2-1; 9 bases map to TRBD2. V dropped 3 bases and J dropped 4; count of bases not matched to a gene: 8. Germline V gene data show CDR1 as SGHRS and CDR2 as YFSETQ. The CDR3 loop spans 16 amino acids. The DNA for the CDR3 is TGCGCCAGCAGCTCCGAGCTAGCGGGGCTTTACAATGAGCAGTTCTTC. The encoded protein is CASSSELAGLYNEQFF.

This chain links TRBV5-6 with TRBJ1-2; D is possibly TRBD1 (6 bases). Trimming left V 3 bases short and J 2 bases short, with 14 bases between. The CDR3 is made up of 15 amino acids. The germline gives CDR1 SGHDT, CDR2 YYEEEE. The DNA for the CDR3 is TGTGCCAGCAGCTCGGCACAGGGAACCAACTATGGCTACACCTTC. Its protein product is CASSSAQGTNYGYTF.

The chain has TRBV2 and TRBJ1-1, with no clear D. Trimming cost V 6 bases and J 8 bases, with 13 bases left between them. This CDR3 is 12 amino acids long. Germline V gene sequence: CDR1 SNHLY, CDR2 FYNNEI. Here the CDR3 DNA reads TGTGCCAGCAGCCGGCGGAGCTGGGAAGCTTTCTTT. Amino acids: CASSRRSWEAFF.